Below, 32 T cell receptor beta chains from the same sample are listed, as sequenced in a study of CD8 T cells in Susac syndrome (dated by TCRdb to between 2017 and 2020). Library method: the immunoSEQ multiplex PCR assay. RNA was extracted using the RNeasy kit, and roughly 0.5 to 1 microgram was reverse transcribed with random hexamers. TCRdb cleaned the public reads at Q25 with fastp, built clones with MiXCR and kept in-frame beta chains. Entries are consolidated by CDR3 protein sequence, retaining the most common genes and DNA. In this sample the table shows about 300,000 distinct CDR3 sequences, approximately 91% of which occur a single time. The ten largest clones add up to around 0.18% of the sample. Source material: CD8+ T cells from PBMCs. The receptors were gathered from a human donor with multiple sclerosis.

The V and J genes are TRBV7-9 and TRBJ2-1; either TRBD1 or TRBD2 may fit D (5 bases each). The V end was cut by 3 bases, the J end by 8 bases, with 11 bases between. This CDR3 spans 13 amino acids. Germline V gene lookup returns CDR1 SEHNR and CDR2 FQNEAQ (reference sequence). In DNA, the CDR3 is TGTGCCAGCAGCTTCTCCTCGGGGCATGAGCAGTTCTTC. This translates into CASSFSSGHEQFF.

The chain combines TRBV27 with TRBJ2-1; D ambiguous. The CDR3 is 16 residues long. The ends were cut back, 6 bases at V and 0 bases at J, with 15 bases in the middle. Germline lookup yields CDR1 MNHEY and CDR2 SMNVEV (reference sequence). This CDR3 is CASSPLAASSYNEQFF. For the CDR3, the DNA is TGTGCCAGCAGCCCCTTAGCTGCAAGCTCCTACAATGAGCAGTTCTTC.

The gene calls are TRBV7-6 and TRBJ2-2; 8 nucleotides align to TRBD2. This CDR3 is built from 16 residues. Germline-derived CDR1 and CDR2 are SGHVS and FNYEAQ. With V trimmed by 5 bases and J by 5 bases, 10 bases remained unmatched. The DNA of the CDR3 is TGTGCCAGCAGCCCTTTCGGCGGGGGGTCTACCGGGGAGCTGTTTTTT. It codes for CASSPFGGGSTGELFF.

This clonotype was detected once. CDR3 residues: CASSYEGTGGYEQYF. CDR3 DNA sequence: TGTGCCAGCAGTTACGAAGGGACAGGTGGCTACGAGCAGTACTTC. The chain is built from TRBV6-2 or TRBV6-3 and TRBJ2-7; 8 positions agree with TRBD1. Germline V gene sequence: CDR1 MNHEY, CDR2 SVGEGT. Germline trimming cut 2 bases from V and 3 bases from J; bases unmatched to any gene: 6. The CDR3 length is 15 residues.

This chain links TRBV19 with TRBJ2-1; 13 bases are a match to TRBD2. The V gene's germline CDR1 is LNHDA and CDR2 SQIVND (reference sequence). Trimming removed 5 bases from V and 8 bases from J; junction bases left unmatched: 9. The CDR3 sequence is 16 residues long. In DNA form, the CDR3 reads TGTGCCAGTAGTTTTTCGACTAGCGGGAGGATTTATGAGCAGTTCTTC. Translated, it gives CASSFSTSGRIYEQFF.

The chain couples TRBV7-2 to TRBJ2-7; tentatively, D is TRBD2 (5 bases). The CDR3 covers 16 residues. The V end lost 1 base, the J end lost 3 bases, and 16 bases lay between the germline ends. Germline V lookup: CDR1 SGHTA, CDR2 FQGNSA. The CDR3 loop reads CASSLEATYAGYEQYF. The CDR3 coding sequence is TGTGCCAGCAGCTTAGAGGCTACATATGCGGGCTACGAGCAGTACTTC.

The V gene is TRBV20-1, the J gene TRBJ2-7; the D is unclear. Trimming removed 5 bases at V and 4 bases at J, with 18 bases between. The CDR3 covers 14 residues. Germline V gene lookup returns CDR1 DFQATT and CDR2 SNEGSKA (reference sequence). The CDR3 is CSAYPPSLGYEQYF. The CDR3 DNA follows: TGCAGTGCTTACCCCCCTAGTCTTGGGTACGAGCAGTACTTC.

CDR3 sequence reads: CASSLPEGGYNEQFF. Here the CDR3 DNA reads TGTGCCAGCAGCTTACCAGAGGGGGGGTACAATGAGCAGTTCTTC. The V gene is TRBV7-8, the J gene TRBJ2-1, with D maybe TRBD2 (7 bases). Germline V gene sequence: CDR1 SGHVS, CDR2 FQNEAQ. V was cut by 2 bases and J by 4 bases, with 12 bases left in between. The length of the CDR3 is 15 residues.

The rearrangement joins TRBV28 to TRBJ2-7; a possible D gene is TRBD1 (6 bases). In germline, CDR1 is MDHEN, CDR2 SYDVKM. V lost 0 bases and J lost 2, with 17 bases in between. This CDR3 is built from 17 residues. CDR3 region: CASSLWGVTGPTYEQYF. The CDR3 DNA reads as TGTGCCAGCAGTTTATGGGGGGTGACAGGCCCAACCTACGAGCAGTACTTC.

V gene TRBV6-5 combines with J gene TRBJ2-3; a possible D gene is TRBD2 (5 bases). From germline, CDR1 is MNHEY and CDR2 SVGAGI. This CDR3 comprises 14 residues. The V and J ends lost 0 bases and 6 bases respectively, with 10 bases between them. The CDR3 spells CASSYSSSSDTQYF. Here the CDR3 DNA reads TGTGCCAGCAGTTACTCGTCTAGCTCGGATACGCAGTATTTT.

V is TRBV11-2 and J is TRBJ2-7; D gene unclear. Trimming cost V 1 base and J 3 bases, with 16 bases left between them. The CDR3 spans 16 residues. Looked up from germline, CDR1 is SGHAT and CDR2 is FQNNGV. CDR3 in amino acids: CASSLASDLTHYEQYF. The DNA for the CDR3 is TGTGCCAGCAGCTTAGCGTCAGACTTAACCCACTACGAGCAGTACTTC.

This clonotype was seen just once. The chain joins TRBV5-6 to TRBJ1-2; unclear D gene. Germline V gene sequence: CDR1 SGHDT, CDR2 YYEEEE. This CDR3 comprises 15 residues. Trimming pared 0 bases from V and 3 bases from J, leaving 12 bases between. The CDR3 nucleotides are TGTGCCAGCAGCTTGGTCTCGCAGGCGGACTATGGCTACACCTTC. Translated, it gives CASSLVSQADYGYTF.

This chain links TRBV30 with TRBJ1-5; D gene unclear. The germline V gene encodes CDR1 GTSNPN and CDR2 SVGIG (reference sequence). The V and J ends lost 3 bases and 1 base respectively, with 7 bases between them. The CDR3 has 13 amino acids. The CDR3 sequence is CAWSDQSNQPQHF. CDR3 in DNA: TGTGCCTGGAGCGATCAGAGCAATCAGCCCCAGCATTTT.

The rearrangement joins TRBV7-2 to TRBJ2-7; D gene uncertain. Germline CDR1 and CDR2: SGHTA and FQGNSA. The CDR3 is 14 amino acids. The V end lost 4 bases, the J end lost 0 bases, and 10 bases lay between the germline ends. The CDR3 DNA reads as TGTGCCAGCAGCTGGACGTTTAGCTCCTACGAGCAGTACTTC. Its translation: CASSWTFSSYEQYF. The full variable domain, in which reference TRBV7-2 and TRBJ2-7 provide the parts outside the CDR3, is GAGVSQSPSNKVTEKGKDVELRCDPISGHTALYWYRQSLGQGLEFLIYFQGNSAPDKSGLPSDRFSAERTGGSVSTLTIQRTQQEDSAVYLCASSWTFSSYEQYFGPGTRLTVT.

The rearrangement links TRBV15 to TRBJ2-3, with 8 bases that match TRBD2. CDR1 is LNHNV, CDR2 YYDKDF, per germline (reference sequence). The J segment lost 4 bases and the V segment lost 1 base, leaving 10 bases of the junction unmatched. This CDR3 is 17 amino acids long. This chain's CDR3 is CATSRGPSGRTPDTQYF. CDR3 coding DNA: TGTGCCACCAGCAGAGGTCCAAGCGGGAGAACCCCAGATACGCAGTATTTT.

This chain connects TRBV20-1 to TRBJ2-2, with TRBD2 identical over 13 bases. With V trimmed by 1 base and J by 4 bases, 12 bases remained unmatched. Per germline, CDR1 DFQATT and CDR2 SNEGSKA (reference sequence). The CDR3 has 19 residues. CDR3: CSARGGRGLAGAVTGELFF. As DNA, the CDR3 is TGCAGTGCTAGAGGGGGCAGAGGACTAGCGGGAGCAGTCACCGGGGAGCTGTTTTTT.

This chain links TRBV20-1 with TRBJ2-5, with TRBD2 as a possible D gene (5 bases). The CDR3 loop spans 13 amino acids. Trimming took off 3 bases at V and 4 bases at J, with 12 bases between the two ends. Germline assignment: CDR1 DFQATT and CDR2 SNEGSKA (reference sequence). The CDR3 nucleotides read TGCAGTGCTAGGGTCTGGCGGGCAGAGACCCAGTACTTC. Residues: CSARVWRAETQYF.

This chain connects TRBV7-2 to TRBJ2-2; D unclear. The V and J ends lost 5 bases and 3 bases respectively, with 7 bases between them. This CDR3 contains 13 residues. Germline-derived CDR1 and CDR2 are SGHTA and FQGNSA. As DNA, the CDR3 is TGTGCCAGCAGCCTATCTGACACCGGGGAGCTGTTTTTT. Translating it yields CASSLSDTGELFF.

The DNA for the CDR3 is TGTGCCAGCAAGGGGTCCTATGGCTACACCTTC. Amino acids: CASKGSYGYTF. V usage is TRBV27 and J usage is TRBJ1-2; a possible D gene is TRBD1 (5 bases). The CDR3 sequence is 11 residues long. The ends were cut back, 7 bases at V and 4 bases at J, with 7 bases in the middle. The germline gives CDR1 MNHEY, CDR2 SMNVEV (reference sequence).

The CDR3, as DNA: TGTGCCAGCAGTGAAGGGCCGAGCTCCTACAATGAGCAGTTCTTC. It is translated as CASSEGPSSYNEQFF. The chain links TRBV6-1 to TRBJ2-1; D is unresolved. The germline V and J ends were trimmed by 1 base and 0 bases, with 7 bases remaining between them. The CDR3 is 15 amino acids. Germline CDR1 is MNHNS and CDR2 is SASEGT.

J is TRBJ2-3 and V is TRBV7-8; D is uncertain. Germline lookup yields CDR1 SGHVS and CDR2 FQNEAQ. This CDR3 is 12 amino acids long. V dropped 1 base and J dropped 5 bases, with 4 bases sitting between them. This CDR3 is CASSLERDTQYF. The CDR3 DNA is TGTGCCAGCAGCTTAGAGAGAGATACGCAGTATTTT. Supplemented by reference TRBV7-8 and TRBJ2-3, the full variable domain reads GAGVSQSPRYKVAKRGQDVALRCDPISGHVSLFWYQQALGQGPEFLTYFQNEAQLDKSGLPSDRFFAERPEGSVSTLKIQRTQQEDSAVYLCASSLERDTQYFGPGTRLTVL.

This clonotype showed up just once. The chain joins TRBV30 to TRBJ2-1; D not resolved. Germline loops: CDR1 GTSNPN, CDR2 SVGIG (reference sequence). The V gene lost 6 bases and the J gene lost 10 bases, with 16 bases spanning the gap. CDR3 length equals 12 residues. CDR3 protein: CACYRLAEEQFF. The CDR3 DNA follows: TGTGCCTGTTATCGGCTGGCAGAAGAGCAGTTCTTC.

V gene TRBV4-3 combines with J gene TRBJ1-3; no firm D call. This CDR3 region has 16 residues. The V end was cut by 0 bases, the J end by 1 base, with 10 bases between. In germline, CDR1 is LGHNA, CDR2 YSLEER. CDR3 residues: CASSQDLGISGNTIYF. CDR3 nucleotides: TGCGCCAGCAGCCAAGATCTAGGCATATCTGGAAACACCATATATTTT.

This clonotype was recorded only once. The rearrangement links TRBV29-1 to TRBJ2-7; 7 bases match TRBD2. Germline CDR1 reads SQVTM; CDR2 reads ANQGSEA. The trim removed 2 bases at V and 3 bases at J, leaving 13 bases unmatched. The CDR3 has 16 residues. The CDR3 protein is CSVELGGTGDYYEQYF. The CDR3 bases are TGCAGCGTTGAATTGGGAGGGACCGGCGACTACTACGAGCAGTACTTC.

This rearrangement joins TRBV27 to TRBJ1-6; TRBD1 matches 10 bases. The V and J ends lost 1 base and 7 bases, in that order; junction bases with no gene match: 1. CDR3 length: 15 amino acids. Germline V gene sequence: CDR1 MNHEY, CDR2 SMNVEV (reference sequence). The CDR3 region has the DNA TGTGCCAGCAGTTTATGGACAGGGGGAAATTCACCCCTCCACTTT. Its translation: CASSLWTGGNSPLHF.

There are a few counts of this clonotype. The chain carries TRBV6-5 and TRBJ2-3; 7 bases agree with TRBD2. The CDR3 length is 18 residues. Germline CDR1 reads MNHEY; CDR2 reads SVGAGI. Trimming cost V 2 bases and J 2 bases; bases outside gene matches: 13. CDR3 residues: CASSYGWVGLADTDTQYF. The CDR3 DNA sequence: TGTGCCAGCAGTTACGGGTGGGTTGGGCTAGCGGACACAGATACGCAGTATTTT.

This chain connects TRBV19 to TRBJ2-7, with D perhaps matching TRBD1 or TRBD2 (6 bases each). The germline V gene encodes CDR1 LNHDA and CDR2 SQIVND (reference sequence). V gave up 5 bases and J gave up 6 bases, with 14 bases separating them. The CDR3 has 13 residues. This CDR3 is CASSAGHLAEQYF. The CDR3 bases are TGTGCCAGTAGTGCGGGACACCTCGCCGAGCAGTACTTC.

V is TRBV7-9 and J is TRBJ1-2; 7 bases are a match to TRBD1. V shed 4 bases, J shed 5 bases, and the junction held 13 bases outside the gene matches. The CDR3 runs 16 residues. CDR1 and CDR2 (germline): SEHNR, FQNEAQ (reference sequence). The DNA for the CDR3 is TGTGCCAGCAGCTCCTCGGACAGGCCGCCCCTTTATGGCTACACCTTC. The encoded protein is CASSSSDRPPLYGYTF.

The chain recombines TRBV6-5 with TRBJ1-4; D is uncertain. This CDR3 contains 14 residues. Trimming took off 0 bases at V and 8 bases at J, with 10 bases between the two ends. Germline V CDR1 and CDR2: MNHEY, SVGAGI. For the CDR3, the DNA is TGTGCCAGCAGTTACTCCGGGGTGGCCGAAAAACTGTTTTTT. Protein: CASSYSGVAEKLFF.

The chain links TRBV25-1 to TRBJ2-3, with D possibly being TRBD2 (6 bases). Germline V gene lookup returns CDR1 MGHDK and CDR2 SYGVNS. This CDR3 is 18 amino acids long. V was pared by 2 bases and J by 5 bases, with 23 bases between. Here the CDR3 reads CASSETTIGGAREDTQYF. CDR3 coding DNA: TGTGCCAGCAGTGAAACCACCATAGGAGGGGCGAGGGAAGATACGCAGTATTTT.

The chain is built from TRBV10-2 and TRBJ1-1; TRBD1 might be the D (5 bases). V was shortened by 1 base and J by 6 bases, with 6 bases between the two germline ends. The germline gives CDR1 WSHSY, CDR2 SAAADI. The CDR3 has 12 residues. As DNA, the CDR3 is TGCGCCAGCAGTGAGTGGGGGTCTGAAGCTTTCTTT. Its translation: CASSEWGSEAFF.

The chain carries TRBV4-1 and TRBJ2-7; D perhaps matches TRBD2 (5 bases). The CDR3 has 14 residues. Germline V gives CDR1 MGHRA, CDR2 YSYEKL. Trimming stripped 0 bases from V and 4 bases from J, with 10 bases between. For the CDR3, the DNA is TGCGCCAGCAGCCAAGAGAGGGTTGGGTACGAGCAGTACTTC. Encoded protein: CASSQERVGYEQYF.